Presented here are 20 T cell receptor beta chains from one specimen sequenced in a study of human T cells and chemical hapten exposure. The time point: patch test 3, about 24 weeks after DPC sensitization. Treatment here: therapeutic diphenylcyclopropenone sensitization with weekly scalp DPC. Via MiXCR, TCRdb re-called the RACE reads, giving one row per CDR3 protein. This table has tens of thousands of distinct CDR3 sequences, around 12% appearing once. Source: whole blood, taken in connection with sensitization to the hapten diphenylcyclopropenone (DPC). The receptors here all came from a man aged 25-40 years with alopecia areata. Some clones in this sample may be carry-over from other donors' samples.

This clonotype was observed many times. This chain uses TRBV6-2 or TRBV6-3 with TRBJ2-5, with D tentatively TRBD1 (6 bases). This CDR3 is 13 amino acids long. The V gene lost 11 bases and the J gene lost 5 bases, with 18 bases spanning the gap. CDR1 is MNHEY and CDR2 is SVGEGT in the germline V gene. The CDR3 bases are TGTGCCTCTCAAAGGGGGAAGAGGGAGACCCAGTACTTC. Translation: CASQRGKRETQYF.

This clonotype was counted many times. This sequence joins TRBV7-2 and TRBJ2-1; the match to TRBD1 covers 8 bases. Germline V gene data show CDR1 as SGHTA and CDR2 as FQGNSA. The CDR3 has 15 amino acids. With 5 bases clipped from V and 7 bases from J, the junction kept 10 bases outside the gene matches. CDR3 DNA sequence: TGTGCCAGCAGCACCTACAGGGGGAAGAGGAATGAGCAGTTCTTC. This encodes CASSTYRGKRNEQFF.

This chain uses TRBV7-9 with TRBJ1-3; a possible D gene is TRBD1 (5 bases). Looked up from germline, CDR1 is SEHNR and CDR2 is FQNEAQ (reference sequence). CDR3 size: 16 residues. V lost 2 bases to trimming and J lost 2 bases, with 13 bases between them. CDR3 nucleotides: TGTGCCAGCAGCTTAACAGGTCAAGGCGCTGGAAACACCATATATTTT. It codes for CASSLTGQGAGNTIYF.

This clonotype was seen a handful of times. J is TRBJ1-2 and V is TRBV28; 10 nucleotides align to TRBD1. The CDR3 length is 15 residues. CDR1 is MDHEN and CDR2 is SYDVKM in the germline V gene. J gave up 8 bases and V 6 bases, and 12 bases lay outside the gene matches. The CDR3 protein is CASSRMRQGALGYTF. The CDR3 coding sequence is TGTGCCAGCAGCCGCATGAGACAGGGGGCGCTGGGCTACACCTTC.

Only a few counts were recorded for this clonotype. The gene calls are TRBV5-1 and TRBJ2-1; D remains ambiguous. V was trimmed by 1 base and J by 0 bases, leaving 8 bases between them. The CDR3 is 15 amino acids. Germline CDR1 reads SGHRS; CDR2 reads YFSETQ. This CDR3 is CASSLSVSSYNEQFF. The CDR3, as DNA: TGCGCCAGCAGCTTGTCCGTTAGCTCCTACAATGAGCAGTTCTTC.

This clonotype was seen many times. CDR3 region: CASSQDRDRTYNEQFF. CDR3 DNA sequence: TGTGCCAGCAGCCAAGACCGGGACAGGACCTACAATGAGCAGTTCTTC. V and J are TRBV4-2 and TRBJ2-1; 8 positions agree with TRBD1. V was pared by 0 bases and J by 2 bases, with 3 bases of the junction left unmatched. The CDR3 has 16 residues. CDR1 LGHNA and CDR2 YNFKEQ come from the germline V gene.

This clonotype was detected ten times or more. The chain uses TRBV2 and TRBJ2-1; 8 bases agree with TRBD1. The J segment lost 3 bases and the V segment lost 1 base, leaving 2 bases of the junction unmatched. The CDR3 contains 15 residues. Germline V gene lookup returns CDR1 SNHLY and CDR2 FYNNEI. For the CDR3, the DNA is TGTGCCAGCAGTGAAGACAGGGGGAACTACAATGAGCAGTTCTTC. It encodes CASSEDRGNYNEQFF.

This clonotype was counted at least ten times. V gene TRBV6-5 combines with J gene TRBJ2-1; D is unclear. The V gene lost 7 bases and the J gene lost 2 bases, with 6 bases spanning the gap. The germline V gene encodes CDR1 MNHEY and CDR2 SVGAGI. There are 12 residues in the CDR3. The chain's CDR3 is CASIGAYNEQFF. The CDR3 region has the DNA TGTGCCAGCATAGGAGCCTACAATGAGCAGTTCTTC.

This CDR3 reads CASSLFLQGRSTDTQYF. The CDR3 DNA follows: TGTGCCAGCAGTCTGTTCCTACAGGGAAGGAGCACAGATACGCAGTATTTT. The chain links TRBV28 to TRBJ2-3; the D gene is possibly TRBD1 (6 bases). The V gene's germline CDR1 is MDHEN and CDR2 SYDVKM. V lost 5 bases and J 0 bases, leaving 18 bases between the germline ends. This CDR3 region has 17 residues.

The CDR3 sequence is CASSQKDSWDAGGELFF. Written as DNA, the CDR3 is TGCGCCAGCAGCCAGAAAGATTCGTGGGATGCGGGCGGGGAGCTGTTTTTT. This sequence joins TRBV5-1 and TRBJ2-2; a weak D match, TRBD2 (5 bases). Trimming cost V 4 bases and J 7 bases, with 23 bases left between them. The CDR3 covers 17 residues. Germline CDR1 and CDR2: SGHRS and YFSETQ.

The chain links TRBV12-3 or TRBV12-4 to TRBJ2-1; TRBD1 is a possible D gene (6 bases). Trimming removed 7 bases from V and 6 bases from J, with 13 bases in between. The CDR3 contains 13 residues. The CDR3 protein is CASISQDSNEQFF. DNA for the CDR3: TGTGCCAGCATTTCTCAGGACAGCAATGAGCAGTTCTTC.

Ten or more counts support this clonotype. This chain links TRBV19 with TRBJ2-5; TRBD1 agrees at 7 bases. V was clipped by 4 bases and J by 4 bases; unmatched bases: 6. The CDR3 runs 14 residues. CDR1 LNHDA and CDR2 SQIVND come from the germline V gene (reference sequence). The CDR3 DNA follows: TGTGCCAGTAGTACCAGGGGACAGAGAGAGACCCAGTACTTC. Translating gives CASSTRGQRETQYF.

The chain couples TRBV7-2 to TRBJ1-1; D remains unclear. V was pared by 1 base and J by 4 bases, with 10 bases between. This CDR3 has 14 amino acids. Germline V gene sequence: CDR1 SGHTA, CDR2 FQGNSA. The CDR3 reads CASSLVGGSTEAFF. The CDR3, as DNA: TGTGCCAGCAGCTTAGTGGGCGGCAGCACTGAAGCTTTCTTT.

This chain's CDR3 is CSARGNYNSPLHF. The CDR3, as DNA: TGCAGTGCTAGGGGGAACTATAATTCACCCCTCCACTTT. The chain carries TRBV20-1 and TRBJ1-6; no reliable D call. This CDR3 has 13 residues. CDR1 and CDR2 from the germline V gene are DFQATT and SNEGSKA (reference sequence). Trimming removed 3 bases from V and 3 bases from J, with 6 bases in between.

This clonotype was detected ten times or more. The rearrangement uses TRBV20-1 and TRBJ2-1, with D perhaps TRBD2 (6 bases). With 3 bases removed from V and 10 bases from J, the gap between germline ends came to 19 bases. CDR3 length: 14 residues. Germline V gene sequence: CDR1 DFQATT, CDR2 SNEGSKA (reference sequence). The chain's CDR3 is CSARRQRLVGEQFF. The CDR3, as DNA: TGCAGTGCTAGGCGCCAACGACTAGTTGGGGAGCAGTTCTTC.

There are a few counts of this clonotype. This chain joins TRBV11-2 and TRBJ2-1; D may be TRBD1 (5 bases). This CDR3 is 15 amino acids long. Deletions cut 5 bases from V and 0 bases from J, with 11 bases between. Germline V gives CDR1 SGHAT, CDR2 FQNNGV. Here the CDR3 DNA reads TGTGCCAGCAGCAGGATACAGGACTCCTACAATGAGCAGTTCTTC. Its translation: CASSRIQDSYNEQFF.

The chain couples TRBV28 to TRBJ2-3; TRBD2 agrees at 9 bases. Germline V gene lookup returns CDR1 MDHEN and CDR2 SYDVKM. This CDR3 has 15 amino acids. The trim removed 2 bases at V and 4 bases at J, leaving 4 bases unmatched. The CDR3: CASSLRLAEADTQYF. CDR3 nucleotides: TGTGCCAGCAGTTTAAGACTAGCGGAGGCAGATACGCAGTATTTT. The complete variable domain, with remaining parts taken from reference TRBV28 and TRBJ2-3, reads DVKVTQSSRYLVKRTGEKVFLECVQDMDHENMFWYRQDPGLGLRLIYFSYDVKMKEKGDIPEGYSVSREKKERFSLILESASTNQTSMYLCASSLRLAEADTQYFGPGTRLTVL.

This clonotype came up many times. The chain links TRBV28 to TRBJ2-7; D not certain. The CDR3 length is 13 residues. V lost 5 bases, J lost 4 bases, and 12 bases lay in between. Looked up from germline, CDR1 is MDHEN and CDR2 is SYDVKM. The CDR3 sequence: CASSPPQTYEQYF. In DNA form, the CDR3 reads TGTGCCAGCAGTCCCCCACAGACTTACGAGCAGTACTTC.

The table lists this clonotype with many counts. The V gene is TRBV6-2 or TRBV6-3, the J gene TRBJ1-1; D ambiguous. Per the germline V gene, CDR1 is MNHEY and CDR2 is SVGEGT. V was shortened by 0 bases and J by 1 base, with 0 bases between the two germline ends. CDR3 length equals 12 residues. CDR3 protein: CASSYSNTEAFF. The DNA for the CDR3 is TGTGCCAGCAGTTACTCGAACACTGAAGCTTTCTTT.

V is TRBV29-1 and J is TRBJ1-5; D remains ambiguous. The CDR3 runs 13 residues. The ends were cut back, 5 bases at V and 0 bases at J, with 8 bases in the middle. Germline V lookup: CDR1 SQVTM, CDR2 ANQGSEA. The CDR3 nucleotides are TGCAGCGTTTCACACTCTAGCAATCAGCCCCAGCATTTT. It is translated as CSVSHSSNQPQHF.